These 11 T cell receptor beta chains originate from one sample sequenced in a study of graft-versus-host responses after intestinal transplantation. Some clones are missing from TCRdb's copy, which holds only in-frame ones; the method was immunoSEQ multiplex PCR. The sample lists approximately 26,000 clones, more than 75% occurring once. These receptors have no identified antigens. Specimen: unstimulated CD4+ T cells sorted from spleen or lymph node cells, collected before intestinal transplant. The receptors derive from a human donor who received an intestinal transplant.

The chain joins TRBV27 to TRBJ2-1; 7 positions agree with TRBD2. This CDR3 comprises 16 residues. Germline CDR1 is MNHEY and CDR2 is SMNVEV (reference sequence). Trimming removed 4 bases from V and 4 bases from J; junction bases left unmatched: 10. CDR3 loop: CASSSKSGKEYNEQFF. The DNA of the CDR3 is TGTGCCAGCAGTTCCAAAAGCGGGAAGGAGTACAATGAGCAGTTCTTC.

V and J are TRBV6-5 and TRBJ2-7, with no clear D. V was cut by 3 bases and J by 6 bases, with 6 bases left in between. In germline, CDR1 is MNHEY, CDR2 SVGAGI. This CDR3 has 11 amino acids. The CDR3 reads CASSYQREQYF. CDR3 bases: TGTGCCAGCAGTTATCAGCGCGAGCAGTACTTC.

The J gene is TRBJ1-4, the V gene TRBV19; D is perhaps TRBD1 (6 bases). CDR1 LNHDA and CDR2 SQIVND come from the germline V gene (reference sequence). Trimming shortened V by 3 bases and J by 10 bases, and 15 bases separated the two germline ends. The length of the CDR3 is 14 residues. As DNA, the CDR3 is TGTGCCAGTAGTATCGACGATCCAGGGGCAAAACTGTTTTTT. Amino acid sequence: CASSIDDPGAKLFF.

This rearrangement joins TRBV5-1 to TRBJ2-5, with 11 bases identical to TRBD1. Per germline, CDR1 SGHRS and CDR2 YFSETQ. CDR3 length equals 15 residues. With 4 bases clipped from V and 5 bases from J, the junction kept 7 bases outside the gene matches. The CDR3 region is CASSPGQGAHETQYF. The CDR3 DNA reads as TGCGCCAGCAGCCCCGGACAGGGGGCGCATGAGACCCAGTACTTC.

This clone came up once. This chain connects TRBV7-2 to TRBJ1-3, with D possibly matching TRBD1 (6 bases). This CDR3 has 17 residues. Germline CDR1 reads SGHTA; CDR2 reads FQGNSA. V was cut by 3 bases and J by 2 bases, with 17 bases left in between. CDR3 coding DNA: TGTGCCAGCAGCTTTGGCCCGGCACAGGGAACTGGAAACACCATATATTTT. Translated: CASSFGPAQGTGNTIYF.

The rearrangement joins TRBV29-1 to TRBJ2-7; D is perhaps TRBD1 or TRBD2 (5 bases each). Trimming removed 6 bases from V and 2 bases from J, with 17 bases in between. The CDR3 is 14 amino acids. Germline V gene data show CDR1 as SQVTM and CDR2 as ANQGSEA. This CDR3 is CSVAPGTGTYEQYF. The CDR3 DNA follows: TGCAGCGTGGCCCCCGGGACGGGGACCTACGAGCAGTACTTC.

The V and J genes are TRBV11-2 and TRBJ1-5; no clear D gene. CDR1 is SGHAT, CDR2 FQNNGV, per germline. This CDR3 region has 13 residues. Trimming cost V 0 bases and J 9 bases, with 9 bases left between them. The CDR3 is CASSLDPAGPQHF. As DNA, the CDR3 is TGTGCCAGCAGCTTAGATCCCGCTGGGCCCCAGCATTTT.

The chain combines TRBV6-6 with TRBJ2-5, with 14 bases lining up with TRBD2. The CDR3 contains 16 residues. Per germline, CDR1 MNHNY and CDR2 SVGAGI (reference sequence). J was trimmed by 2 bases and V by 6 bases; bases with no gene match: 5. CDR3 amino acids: CASSHGLAGGQETQYF. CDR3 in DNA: TGTGCCAGCAGCCATGGACTAGCGGGGGGACAAGAGACCCAGTACTTC.

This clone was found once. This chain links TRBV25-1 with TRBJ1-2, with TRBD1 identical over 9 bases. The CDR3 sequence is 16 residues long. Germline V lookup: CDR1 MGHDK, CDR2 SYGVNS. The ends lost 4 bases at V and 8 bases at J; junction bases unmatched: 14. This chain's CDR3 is CASSASGVQGAKGYTF. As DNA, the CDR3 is TGTGCCAGCAGTGCGTCAGGGGTACAGGGGGCGAAAGGCTACACCTTC.

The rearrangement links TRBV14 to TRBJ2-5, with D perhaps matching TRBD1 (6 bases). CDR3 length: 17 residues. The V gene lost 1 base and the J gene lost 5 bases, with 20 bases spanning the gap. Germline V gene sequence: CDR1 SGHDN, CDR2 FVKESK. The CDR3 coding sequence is TGTGCCAGCAGCCAAGTACCAACAGGGTTCAAGGGGGAGACCCAGTACTTC. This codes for CASSQVPTGFKGETQYF.

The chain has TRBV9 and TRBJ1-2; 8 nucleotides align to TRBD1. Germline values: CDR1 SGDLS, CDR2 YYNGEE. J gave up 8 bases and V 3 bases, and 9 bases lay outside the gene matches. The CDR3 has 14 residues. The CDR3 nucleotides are TGTGCCAGCAGCGCCCAGGGGGCAGGGGGCGGCTACACCTTC. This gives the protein CASSAQGAGGGYTF.